Listed below are T cell receptor beta chains from one sample, sequenced in a study of blood T cell repertoires in COVID-19. Data came from immunoSEQ multiplex PCR; TCRdb stores just in-frame clones and leaves some out. Of 150,000 to 200,000 clones listed, 82% are singletons. What was sequenced was PBMCs or T cells enriched from blood (not recorded which). The source is a woman aged 60 to 75 with acute COVID-19. Both conserved end residues are part of each CDR3. D genes are given only for firm matches. Size tells how often a clone was seen (once, few, many) or the class of an expanded clone, and some rows leave it out.

j_call d_call clone_size v_call cdr3_aa cdr3_nt
TRBJ1-1 TRBD1 . TRBV28 CASSPGTATINEAFF TGTGCCAGCAGCCCCGGGACAGCCACCATTAACGAAGCTTTCTTT
TRBJ1-2 . . TRBV5-1 CASSFEGSRGYTF TGCGCCAGCAGCTTTGAGGGTTCTAGGGGCTACACCTTC
TRBJ1-2 TRBD1 . TRBV28 CASSLTFKGANGYTF TGTGCCAGCAGTTTAACTTTTAAGGGGGCGAATGGCTACACCTTC
TRBJ2-3 TRBD2 . TRBV19 CASRNSGEGLTDTQYF TGTGCCAGTAGAAATTCGGGGGAGGGTCTCACAGATACGCAGTATTTT
TRBJ1-4 . . TRBV5-6 CASSSGTPKEKLFF TGTGCCAGCAGCTCCGGGACTCCCAAAGAAAAACTGTTTTTT
TRBJ2-1 TRBD2 . TRBV11-2 CASSPGLDWGEQFF TGTGCCAGCAGCCCGGGACTAGACTGGGGTGAGCAGTTCTTC
TRBJ1-1 . once TRBV4-1 CASSQERDTEAFF TGCGCCAGCAGCCAAGAGAGAGACACTGAAGCTTTCTTT
TRBJ2-7 . many TRBV18 CASSPPSLPSASSYEQYF TGTGCCAGCTCACCACCGAGTCTCCCTAGCGCTAGCTCCTACGAGCAGTACTTC
TRBJ2-7 . . TRBV6-6 CASSSQGYEQYF TGTGCCAGCAGTTCACAGGGTTACGAGCAGTACTTC
TRBJ1-2 . . TRBV7-2 CASSSTNRQENTF TGTGCCAGCAGCTCAACTAACAGACAGGAGAACACCTTC
TRBJ2-5 . . TRBV28 CASSFTSGPETQYF TGTGCCAGCAGTTTCACCTCAGGCCCGGAGACCCAGTACTTC
TRBJ1-4 . once TRBV4-3 CASSQDIYGGDEKLFF TGCGCCAGCAGCCAAGATATCTACGGCGGTGATGAAAAACTGTTTTTT
TRBJ1-4 TRBD1 . TRBV18 CASSPAGQGNEKLFF TGTGCCAGCTCACCCGCGGGACAGGGTAATGAAAAACTGTTTTTT
TRBJ2-2 TRBD2 . TRBV9 CASSVLAGQNTGELFF TGTGCCAGCAGCGTTTTAGCGGGGCAGAACACCGGGGAGCTGTTTTTT
TRBJ2-7 TRBD2 . TRBV6-5 CASRIAGGEHEQYF TGTGCCAGCCGCATAGCGGGAGGGGAACACGAGCAGTACTTC
TRBJ1-2 . . TRBV29-1 CSGENPGVMRGGYTF TGCAGCGGTGAAAACCCCGGGGTTATGAGGGGGGGCTACACCTTC
TRBJ1-5 . . TRBV7-9 CASSLEGERRGQPQHF TGTGCCAGCAGCTTAGAGGGCGAGAGGAGGGGTCAGCCCCAGCATTTT
TRBJ2-7 TRBD1 once TRBV15 CATSRDRDGGEQYF TGTGCCACCAGCAGGGACAGGGACGGGGGCGAGCAGTACTTC
TRBJ1-5 . . TRBV19 CASSNYVSNQPQHF TGTGCCAGTAGTAACTACGTGAGCAATCAGCCCCAGCATTTT
TRBJ2-7 . . TRBV18 CASSPSQASDMTYEQYF TGTGCCAGCTCACCCAGCCAGGCTAGCGATATGACCTACGAGCAGTACTTC
TRBJ1-3 . . TRBV30 CAWSAVSGFSGNTIYF TGTGCCTGGAGTGCGGTTTCGGGATTCTCTGGAAACACCATATATTTT
TRBJ2-1 TRBD2 . TRBV30 CAWRRPGLAGGPIFF TGTGCCTGGAGACGCCCTGGACTAGCGGGAGGGCCAATCTTCTTC
TRBJ2-5 . . TRBV6-5 CASSYSGQAGAETQYF TGTGCCAGCAGTTACTCCGGGCAGGCGGGGGCAGAGACCCAGTACTTC
TRBJ1-5 TRBD1 . TRBV6-5 CASSSRTGPYNQPQHF TGTGCCAGCAGTTCCAGGACAGGGCCCTACAATCAGCCCCAGCATTTT
TRBJ1-6 TRBD1 . TRBV19 CASRTGMGNSPLHF TGTGCCAGTAGGACAGGGATGGGTAATTCACCCCTCCACTTT
TRBJ1-5 . once TRBV15 CATSRDAQPQHF TGTGCCACCAGCAGAGATGCACAACCCCAGCATTTT
TRBJ2-5 . . TRBV6-5 CASRGAGEATQYF TGTGCCAGCAGGGGGGCGGGAGAGGCGACCCAGTACTTC
TRBJ1-1 . . TRBV28 CASSFPPGRLGEAFF TGTGCCAGCAGTTTCCCCCCAGGGCGACTTGGGGAAGCTTTCTTT
TRBJ2-2 . . TRBV11-3 CASSPLASGELFF TGTGCCAGCAGCCCCCTAGCAAGTGGGGAGCTGTTTTTT
TRBJ2-7 . . TRBV6-5 CATLGGLVYEQYF TGTGCCACCCTCGGAGGGTTAGTCTACGAGCAGTACTTC
TRBJ1-2 . . TRBV11-2 CASSSLTTAGQYYGYTF TGTGCCAGCAGCTCCCTGACGACGGCAGGGCAGTACTATGGCTACACCTTC
TRBJ2-7 . . TRBV25-1 CASSQGYEQYF TGTGCCAGCAGTCAGGGTTACGAGCAGTACTTC
TRBJ1-6 . . TRBV7-2 CASSLGGQSYNSPLHF TGTGCCAGCAGCTTAGGGGGGCAGAGCTATAATTCACCCCTCCACTTT
TRBJ2-7 TRBD2 . TRBV14 CASSQDETTSDEQYF TGTGCCAGCAGCCAAGACGAGACAACTAGCGACGAGCAGTACTTC
TRBJ2-2 . . TRBV6-2/TRBV6-3 CASSYSRRLQVNTGELFF TGTGCCAGCAGTTACTCGAGACGGTTACAGGTGAACACCGGGGAGCTGTTTTTT
TRBJ1-2 TRBD1 . TRBV30 CAWSRQGVNYGYTF TGTGCCTGGAGCAGACAGGGGGTTAACTATGGCTACACCTTC
TRBJ2-6 . . TRBV5-1 CASSLEGSGANVLTF TGCGCCAGCAGCCTCGAGGGCTCTGGGGCCAACGTCCTGACTTTC
TRBJ1-2 TRBD1 . TRBV5-1 CASRLGDTGTGNTF TGCGCCAGCAGATTGGGGGATACCGGGACAGGGAACACCTTC
TRBJ2-3 . once TRBV7-9 CASSLGPGGTQYF TGTGCCAGCAGCTTAGGACCCGGCGGTACGCAGTATTTT
TRBJ1-5 . . TRBV6-5 CASSYSGGAHQPQHF TGTGCCAGCAGTTACTCGGGGGGGGCGCATCAGCCCCAGCATTTT
TRBJ2-1 TRBD2 . TRBV12-5 CASGLVLLRGFSYNEQFF TGTGCTAGTGGTTTGGTACTATTGCGGGGGTTCTCCTACAATGAGCAGTTCTTC
TRBJ1-1 . . TRBV9 CASSAQQGSNTEAFF TGTGCCAGCAGCGCCCAACAGGGATCGAACACTGAAGCTTTCTTT
TRBJ1-4 TRBD1 once TRBV28 CASSLLGQGWNEKLFF TGTGCCAGCAGTTTATTAGGACAGGGGTGGAATGAAAAACTGTTTTTT
TRBJ2-3 TRBD2 . TRBV9 CASSPGRADTQYF TGTGCCAGCAGCCCCGGGAGGGCAGATACGCAGTATTTT
TRBJ2-1 . . TRBV4-3 CASSLGGGEFNEQFF TGCGCCAGCAGCTTGGGAGGGGGAGAATTCAATGAGCAGTTCTTC
TRBJ2-1 TRBD2 few TRBV19 CASSKRGLAGIGSGAEQFF TGTGCCAGTAGTAAAAGGGGACTAGCGGGAATTGGGAGCGGCGCTGAGCAGTTCTTC
TRBJ1-3 . few TRBV20-1 CSASGPGGTRNTIYF TGCAGTGCTAGTGGCCCGGGGGGCACTAGAAACACCATATATTTT
TRBJ1-2 . . TRBV28 CASRPLAGRDYTF TGTGCCAGCAGACCGCTGGCGGGGAGGGACTACACCTTC
TRBJ2-4 TRBD2 . TRBV7-2 CASSLGASGENIQYF TGTGCCAGCAGCTTAGGAGCTAGCGGGGAAAACATTCAGTACTTC
TRBJ1-2 . . TRBV28 CASSLELNYGYTF TGTGCCAGCAGTTTAGAGCTTAACTATGGCTACACCTTC
TRBJ1-2 . . TRBV9 CASSVQGSYGYTF TGTGCCAGCAGCGTACAGGGCTCCTATGGCTACACCTTC
TRBJ2-6 TRBD2 . TRBV4-3 CASSPREGSGSSTGANVLTF TGCGCCAGCAGCCCCCGGGAGGGCTCAGGATCATCGACTGGGGCCAACGTCCTGACTTTC